The entry below gives a single TCR beta chain sequence along with its context. The record originates from a study of blood T cell repertoires in COVID-19. On the study more broadly: PBMCs, B-cell-depleted T cells, or T cells were the source of the cDNA or gDNA that made up the material.

The germline V gene has CDR1 SQVTM and CDR2 ANQGSEA. V was clipped by 6 bases and J by 0 bases, with 11 bases between them. The CDR3 spans 13 residues. Profiling relied on immunoSEQ multiplex PCR, and the TCRdb table lists in-frame clones only, not all of them. The sample records 150,000 to 200,000 clones, roughly 90% being singletons. The chain is built from TRBV29-1 and TRBJ2-5; TRBD2 might be the D (6 bases). This clonotype originated in a man aged 18 to 30 with acute or convalescent COVID-19. Sample: peripheral blood. CDR3 region: CSVYRLDQETQYF. The CDR3, as DNA: TGCAGCGTATACCGACTAGACCAAGAGACCCAGTACTTC.